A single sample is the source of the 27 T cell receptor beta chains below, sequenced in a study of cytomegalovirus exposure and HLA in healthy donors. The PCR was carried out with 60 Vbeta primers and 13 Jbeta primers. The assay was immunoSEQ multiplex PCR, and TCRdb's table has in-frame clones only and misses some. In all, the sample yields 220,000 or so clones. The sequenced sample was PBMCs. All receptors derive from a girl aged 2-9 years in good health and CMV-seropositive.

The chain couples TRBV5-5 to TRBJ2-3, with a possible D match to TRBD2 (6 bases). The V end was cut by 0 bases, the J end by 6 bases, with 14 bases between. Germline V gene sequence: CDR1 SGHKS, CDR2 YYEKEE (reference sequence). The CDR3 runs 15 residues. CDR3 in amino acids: CASSLGSGPRDTQYF. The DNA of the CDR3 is TGTGCCAGCAGCTTGGGTAGCGGCCCTCGGGATACGCAGTATTTT.

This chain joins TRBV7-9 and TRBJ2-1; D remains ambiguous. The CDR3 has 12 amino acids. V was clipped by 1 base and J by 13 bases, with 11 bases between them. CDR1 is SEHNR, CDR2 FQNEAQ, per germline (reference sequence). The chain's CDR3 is CASSLGLFPQFF. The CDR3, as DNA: TGTGCCAGCAGCTTAGGCCTATTCCCCCAGTTCTTC.

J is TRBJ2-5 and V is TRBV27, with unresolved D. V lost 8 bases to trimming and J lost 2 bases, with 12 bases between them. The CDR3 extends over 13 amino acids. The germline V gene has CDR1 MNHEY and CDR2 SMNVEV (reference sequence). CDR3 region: CASSPVSQETQYF. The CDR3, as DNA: TGTGCCAGCTCACCCGTGAGTCAAGAGACCCAGTACTTC.

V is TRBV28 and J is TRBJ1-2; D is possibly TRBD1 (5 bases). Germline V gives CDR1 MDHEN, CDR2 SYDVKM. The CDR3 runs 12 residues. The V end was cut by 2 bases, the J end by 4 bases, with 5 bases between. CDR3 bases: TGTGCCAGCAGTTTAGGGGCCTATGGCTACACCTTC. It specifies CASSLGAYGYTF.

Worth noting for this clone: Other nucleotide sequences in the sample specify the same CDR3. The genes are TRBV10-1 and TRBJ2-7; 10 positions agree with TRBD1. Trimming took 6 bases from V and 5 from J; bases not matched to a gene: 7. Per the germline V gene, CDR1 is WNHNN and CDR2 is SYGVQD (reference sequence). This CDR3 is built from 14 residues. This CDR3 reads CASSSGQGTHEQYF. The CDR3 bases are TGCGCCAGCAGCTCGGGACAGGGGACCCACGAGCAGTACTTC.

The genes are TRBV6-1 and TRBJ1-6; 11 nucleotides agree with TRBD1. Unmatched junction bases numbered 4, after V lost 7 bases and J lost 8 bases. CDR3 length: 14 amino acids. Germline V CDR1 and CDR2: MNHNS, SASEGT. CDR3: CASTGTGGDSPLHF. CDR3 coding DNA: TGTGCCAGCACCGGGACAGGGGGAGATTCACCCCTCCACTTT.

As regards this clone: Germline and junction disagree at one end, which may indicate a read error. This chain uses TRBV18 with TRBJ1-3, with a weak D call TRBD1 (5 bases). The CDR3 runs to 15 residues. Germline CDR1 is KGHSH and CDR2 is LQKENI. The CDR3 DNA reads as TGTGCCAACTCACCTCGACAGATCTCTGGAAACACCATATATTTT. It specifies CANSPRQISGNTIYF.

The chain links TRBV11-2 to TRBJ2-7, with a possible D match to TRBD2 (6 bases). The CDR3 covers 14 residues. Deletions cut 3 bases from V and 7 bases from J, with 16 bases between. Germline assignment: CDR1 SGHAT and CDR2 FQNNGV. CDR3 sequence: CASSFHGGRAEQYF. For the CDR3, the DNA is TGTGCCAGCAGCTTTCACGGGGGTAGGGCTGAGCAGTACTTC.

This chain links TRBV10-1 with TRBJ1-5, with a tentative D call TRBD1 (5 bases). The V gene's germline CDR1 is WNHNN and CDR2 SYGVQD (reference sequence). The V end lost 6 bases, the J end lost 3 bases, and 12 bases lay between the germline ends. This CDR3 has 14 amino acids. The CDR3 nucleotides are TGCGCCAGCAGGACGGGCAGGGTCAATCAGCCCCAGCATTTT. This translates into CASRTGRVNQPQHF.

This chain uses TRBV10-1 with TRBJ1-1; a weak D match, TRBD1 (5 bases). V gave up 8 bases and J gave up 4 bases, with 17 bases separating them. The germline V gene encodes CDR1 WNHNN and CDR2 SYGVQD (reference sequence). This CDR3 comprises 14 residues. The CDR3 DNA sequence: TGCGCCAGCGCCCCGGGTCAGGGAGGCACTGAAGCTTTCTTT. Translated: CASAPGQGGTEAFF.

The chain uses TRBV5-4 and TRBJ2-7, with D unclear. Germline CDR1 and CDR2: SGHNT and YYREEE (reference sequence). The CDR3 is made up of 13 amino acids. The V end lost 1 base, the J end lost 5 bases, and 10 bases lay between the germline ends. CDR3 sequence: CASSLSSEDEQYF. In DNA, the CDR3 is TGTGCCAGCAGCTTGTCGTCAGAAGACGAGCAGTACTTC.

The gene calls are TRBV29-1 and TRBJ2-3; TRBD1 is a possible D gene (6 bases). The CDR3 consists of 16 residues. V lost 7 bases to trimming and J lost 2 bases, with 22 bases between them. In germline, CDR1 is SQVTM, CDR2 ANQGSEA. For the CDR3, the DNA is TGCAGCGCCTTAGGGACACGGACGCCTCTCACAGATACGCAGTATTTT. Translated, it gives CSALGTRTPLTDTQYF.

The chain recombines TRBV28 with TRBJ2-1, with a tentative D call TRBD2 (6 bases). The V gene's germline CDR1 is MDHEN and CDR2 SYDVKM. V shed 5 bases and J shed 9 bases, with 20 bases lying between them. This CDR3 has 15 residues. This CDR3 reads CASSALARGNGEQFF. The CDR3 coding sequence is TGTGCCAGCAGTGCGCTGGCCCGCGGGAACGGTGAGCAGTTCTTC.

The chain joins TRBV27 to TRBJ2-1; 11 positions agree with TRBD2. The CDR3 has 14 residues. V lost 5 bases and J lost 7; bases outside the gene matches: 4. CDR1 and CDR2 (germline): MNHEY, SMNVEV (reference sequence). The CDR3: CASSRLAGGNEQFF. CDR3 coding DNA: TGTGCCAGCAGTAGATTAGCGGGAGGGAATGAGCAGTTCTTC.

The CDR3 nucleotides are TGTGCCAGCAGCATTGGGCAGGGTCTCGAGCAGTACTTC. This encodes CASSIGQGLEQYF. This chain uses TRBV21-1 with TRBJ2-7; the DNA was not used to check the table's D call, TRBD1. TRBV21-1 is tagged as a pseudogene. CDR3 length: 13 residues.

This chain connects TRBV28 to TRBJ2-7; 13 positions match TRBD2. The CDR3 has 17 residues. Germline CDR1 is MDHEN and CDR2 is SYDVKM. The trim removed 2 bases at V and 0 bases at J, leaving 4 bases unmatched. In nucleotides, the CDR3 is TGTGCCAGCAGTTTAACTAGCGGGAGGGCGTTCTCCTACGAGCAGTACTTC. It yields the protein CASSLTSGRAFSYEQYF.

CDR3 sequence: CASSLQPTGGAETQYF. CDR3 in DNA: TGCGCCAGCAGCCTACAACCAACAGGGGGCGCAGAGACCCAGTACTTC. The chain joins TRBV4-1 to TRBJ2-5; the match to TRBD1 covers 9 bases. This CDR3 contains 16 residues. J lost 4 bases, V lost 4 bases, and 10 bases had no gene match. Germline V gene lookup returns CDR1 MGHRA and CDR2 YSYEKL.

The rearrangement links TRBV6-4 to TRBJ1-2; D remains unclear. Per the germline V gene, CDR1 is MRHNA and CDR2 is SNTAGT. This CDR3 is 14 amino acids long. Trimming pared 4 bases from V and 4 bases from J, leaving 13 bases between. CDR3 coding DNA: TGTGCCAGCAGTGCCGGTGGGCAGAGCTATGGCTACACCTTC. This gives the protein CASSAGGQSYGYTF.

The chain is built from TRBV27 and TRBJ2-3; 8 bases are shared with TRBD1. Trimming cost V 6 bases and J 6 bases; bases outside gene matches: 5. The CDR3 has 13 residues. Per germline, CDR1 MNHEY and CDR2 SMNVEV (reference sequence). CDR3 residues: CASRNRGRDTQYF. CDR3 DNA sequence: TGTGCCAGCAGGAACAGGGGGAGGGATACGCAGTATTTT.

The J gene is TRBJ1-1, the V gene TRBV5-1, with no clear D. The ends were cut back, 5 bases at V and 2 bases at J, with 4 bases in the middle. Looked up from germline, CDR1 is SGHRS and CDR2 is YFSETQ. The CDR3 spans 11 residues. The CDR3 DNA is TGCGCCAGCAGTCCTAACACTGAAGCTTTCTTT. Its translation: CASSPNTEAFF. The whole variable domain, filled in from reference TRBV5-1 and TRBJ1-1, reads KAGVTQTPRYLIKTRGQQVTLSCSPISGHRSVSWYQQTPGQGLQFLFEYFSETQRNKGNFPGRFSGRQFSNSRSEMNVSTLELGDSALYLCASSPNTEAFFGQGTRLTVV.

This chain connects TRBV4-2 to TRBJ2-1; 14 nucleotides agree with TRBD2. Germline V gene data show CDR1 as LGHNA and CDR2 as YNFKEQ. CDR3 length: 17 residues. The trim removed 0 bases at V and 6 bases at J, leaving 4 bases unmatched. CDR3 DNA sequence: TGTGCCAGCAGCCAAGAAATGACTAGCGGGAGGGGCAATGAGCAGTTCTTC. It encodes CASSQEMTSGRGNEQFF.

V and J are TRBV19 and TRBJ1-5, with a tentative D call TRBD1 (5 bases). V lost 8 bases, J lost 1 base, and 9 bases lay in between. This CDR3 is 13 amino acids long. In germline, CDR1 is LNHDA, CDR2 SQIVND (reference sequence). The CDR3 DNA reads TGTGCCAGTTCCGACAGCAGCAATCAGCCCCAGCATTTT. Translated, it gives CASSDSSNQPQHF. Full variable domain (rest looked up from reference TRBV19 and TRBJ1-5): DGGITQSPKYLFRKEGQNVTLSCEQNLNHDAMYWYRQDPGQGLRLIYYSQIVNDFQKGDIAEGYSVSREKKESFPLTVTSAQKNPTAFYLCASSDSSNQPQHFGDGTRLSIL.

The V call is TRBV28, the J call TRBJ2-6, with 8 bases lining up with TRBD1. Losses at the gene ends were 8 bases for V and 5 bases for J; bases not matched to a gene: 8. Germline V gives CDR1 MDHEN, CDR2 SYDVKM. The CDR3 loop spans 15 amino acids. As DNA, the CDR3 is TGTGCCAGCCAAAGGGGACAGGTTAGGGCCAACGTCCTGACTTTC. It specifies CASQRGQVRANVLTF.

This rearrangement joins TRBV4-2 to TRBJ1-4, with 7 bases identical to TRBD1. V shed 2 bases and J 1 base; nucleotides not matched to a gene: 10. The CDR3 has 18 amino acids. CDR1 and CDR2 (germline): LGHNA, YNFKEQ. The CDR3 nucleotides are TGTGCCAGCAGCCAACCCGGGACAGAGTGGTTAACTAATGAAAAACTGTTTTTT. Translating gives CASSQPGTEWLTNEKLFF.

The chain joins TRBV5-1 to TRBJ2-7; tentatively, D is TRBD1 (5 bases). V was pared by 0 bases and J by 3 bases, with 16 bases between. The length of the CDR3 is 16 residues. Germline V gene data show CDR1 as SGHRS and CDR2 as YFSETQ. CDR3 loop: CASSLGTGVTLYEQYF. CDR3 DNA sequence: TGCGCCAGCAGCTTGGGTACAGGAGTCACTCTCTACGAGCAGTACTTC.

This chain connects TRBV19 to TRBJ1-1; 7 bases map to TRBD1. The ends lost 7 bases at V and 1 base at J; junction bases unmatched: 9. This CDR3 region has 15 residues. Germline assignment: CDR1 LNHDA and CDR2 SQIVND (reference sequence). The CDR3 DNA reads TGTGCCAGTACCGTCGGTTGGACAGGGAACACTGAAGCTTTCTTT. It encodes CASTVGWTGNTEAFF.

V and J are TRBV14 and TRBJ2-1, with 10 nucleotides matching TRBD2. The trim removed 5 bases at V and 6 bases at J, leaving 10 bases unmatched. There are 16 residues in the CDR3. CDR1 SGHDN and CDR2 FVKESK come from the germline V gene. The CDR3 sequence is CASSLLAGGQSNEQFF. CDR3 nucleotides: TGTGCCAGCAGCTTGTTAGCGGGAGGCCAGTCCAATGAGCAGTTCTTC.